This T cell receptor (beta chain) was identified in a study of cytotoxic CD8 clonotypes in ibrutinib-treated CLL. Whole-study results and caveats: Against age-matched healthy donors, baseline clonality ran higher and tracked circulating CD8+ T-cell counts. Public clonotypes were uncommon and contracted or stayed stable on treatment.

The sample holds a few counts of this clone. The antigen remains unidentified. Clones were read by immunoSEQ multiplex PCR, and TCRdb kept only the in-frame ones, dropping some. The sample contains about 70,000 clones, approximately 90% of which appear only once. The receptor's source is a human donor with chronic lymphocytic leukemia. Sequenced material: PBMCs, taken after 12 months of ibrutinib treatment.

DNA for the CDR3: TGTGCCAGCAAAACGGTTACTAGGGACACTGAAGCTTTCTTT. It yields the protein CASKTVTRDTEAFF. The chain uses TRBV6-5 and TRBJ1-1; no definite D call. Trimming took off 7 bases at V and 3 bases at J, with 15 bases between the two ends. This CDR3 has 14 amino acids. Germline CDR1 and CDR2: MNHEY and SVGAGI.